This T cell receptor (beta chain) was sequenced in a study of shared clonotypes between healthy human individuals. CD45RO-negative cells were positively selected for CCR7, leaving out terminally differentiated effector memory CD45RA+ cells. The CDR3 spans 15 residues. Between the trimmed V and J ends, which lost 2 bases and 5 bases, there was a span of 13 bases. The germline V gene has CDR1 LNHDA and CDR2 SQIVND (reference sequence). This table comes from immunoSEQ multiplex PCR, and its TCRdb copy is limited to in-frame clones, with some not included. This table has some 1,900,000 clones, approximately 95% appearing once.

What was sequenced was naive CD8+ T cells sorted from blood. The TCR originated in a man aged 18-30 years in good health. This sequence joins TRBV19 and TRBJ1-5; D not certain. CDR3 amino acids: CASSIFAVGDQPQHF. As DNA, the CDR3 is TGTGCCAGTAGTATATTTGCGGTTGGGGATCAGCCCCAGCATTTT.